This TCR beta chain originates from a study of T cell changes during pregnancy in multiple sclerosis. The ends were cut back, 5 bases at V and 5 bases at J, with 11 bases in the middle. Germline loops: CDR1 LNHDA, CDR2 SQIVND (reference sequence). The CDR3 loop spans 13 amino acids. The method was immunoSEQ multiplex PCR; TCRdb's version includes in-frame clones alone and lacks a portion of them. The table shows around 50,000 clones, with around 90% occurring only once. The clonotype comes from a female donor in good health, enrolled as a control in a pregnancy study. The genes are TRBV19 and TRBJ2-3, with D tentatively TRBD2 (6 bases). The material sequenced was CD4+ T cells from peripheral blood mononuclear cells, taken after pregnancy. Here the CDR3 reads CASSAGLGDTQYF. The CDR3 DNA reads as TGTGCCAGTAGTGCGGGACTGGGAGATACGCAGTATTTT. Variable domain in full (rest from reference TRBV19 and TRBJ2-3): DGGITQSPKYLFRKEGQNVTLSCEQNLNHDAMYWYRQDPGQGLRLIYYSQIVNDFQKGDIAEGYSVSREKKESFPLTVTSAQKNPTAFYLCASSAGLGDTQYFGPGTRLTVL.